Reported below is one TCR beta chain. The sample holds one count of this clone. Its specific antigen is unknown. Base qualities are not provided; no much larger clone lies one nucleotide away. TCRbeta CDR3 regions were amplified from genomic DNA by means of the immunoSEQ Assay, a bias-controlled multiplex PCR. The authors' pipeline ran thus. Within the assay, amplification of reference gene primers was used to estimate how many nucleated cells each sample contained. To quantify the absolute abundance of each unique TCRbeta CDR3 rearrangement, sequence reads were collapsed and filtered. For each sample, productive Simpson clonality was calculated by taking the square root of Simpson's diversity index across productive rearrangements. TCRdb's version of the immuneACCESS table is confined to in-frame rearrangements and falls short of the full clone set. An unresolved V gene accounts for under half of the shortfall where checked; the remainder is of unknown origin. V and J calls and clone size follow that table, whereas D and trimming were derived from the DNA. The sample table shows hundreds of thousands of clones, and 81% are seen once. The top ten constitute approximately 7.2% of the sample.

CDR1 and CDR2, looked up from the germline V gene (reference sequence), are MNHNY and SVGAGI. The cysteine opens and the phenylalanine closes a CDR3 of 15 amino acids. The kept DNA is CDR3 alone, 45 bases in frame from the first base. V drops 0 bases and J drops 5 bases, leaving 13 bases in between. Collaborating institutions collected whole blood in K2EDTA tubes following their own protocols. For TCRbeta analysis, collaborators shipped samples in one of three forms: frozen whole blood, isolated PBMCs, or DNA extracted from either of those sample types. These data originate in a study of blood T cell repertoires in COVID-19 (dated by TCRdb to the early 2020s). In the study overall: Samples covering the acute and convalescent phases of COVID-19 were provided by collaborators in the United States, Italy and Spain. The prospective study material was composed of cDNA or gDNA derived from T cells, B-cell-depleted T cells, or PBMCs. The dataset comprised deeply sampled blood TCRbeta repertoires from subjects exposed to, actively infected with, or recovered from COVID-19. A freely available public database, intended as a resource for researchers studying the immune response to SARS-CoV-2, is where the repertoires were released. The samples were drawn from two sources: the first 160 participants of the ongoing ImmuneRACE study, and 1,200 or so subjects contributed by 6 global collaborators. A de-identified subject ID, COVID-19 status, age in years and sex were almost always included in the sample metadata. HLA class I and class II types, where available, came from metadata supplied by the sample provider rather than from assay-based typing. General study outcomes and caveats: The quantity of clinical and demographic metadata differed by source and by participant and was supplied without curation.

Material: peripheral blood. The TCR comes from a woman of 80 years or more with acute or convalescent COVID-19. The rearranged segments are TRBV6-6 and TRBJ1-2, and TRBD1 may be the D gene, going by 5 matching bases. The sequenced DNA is TGTGCCAGCAGTTACTCGGCCCAGGGTGGGTATGGCTACACCTTC. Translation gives CASSYSAQGGYGYTF.